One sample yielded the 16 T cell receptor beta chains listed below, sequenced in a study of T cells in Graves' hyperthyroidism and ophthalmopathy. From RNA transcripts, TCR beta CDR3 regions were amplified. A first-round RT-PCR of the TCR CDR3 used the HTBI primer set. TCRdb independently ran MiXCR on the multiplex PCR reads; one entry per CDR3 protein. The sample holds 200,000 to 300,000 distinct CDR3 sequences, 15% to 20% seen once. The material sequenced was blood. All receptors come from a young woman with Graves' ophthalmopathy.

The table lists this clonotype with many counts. The DNA of the CDR3 is TGTGCCAGCAGCTTAGATCCGGGGACTAGGGGCTACAATGAGCAGTTCTTC. This gives the protein CASSLDPGTRGYNEQFF. The rearrangement joins TRBV11-3 to TRBJ2-1; 8 bases fit TRBD2. CDR3 length: 17 residues. Trimming at V came to 0 bases and at J to 3 bases, leaving 7 bases not matched to a gene. CDR1 is SGHNT, CDR2 YENEEA, per germline.

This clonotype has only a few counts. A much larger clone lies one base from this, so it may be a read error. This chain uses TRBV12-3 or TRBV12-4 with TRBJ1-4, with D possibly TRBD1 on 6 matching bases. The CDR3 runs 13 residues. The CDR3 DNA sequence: TGTACCAGCAGGCGGGGGCCTAATGAAAAACTGTTTTTT. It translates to CTSRRGPNEKLFF.

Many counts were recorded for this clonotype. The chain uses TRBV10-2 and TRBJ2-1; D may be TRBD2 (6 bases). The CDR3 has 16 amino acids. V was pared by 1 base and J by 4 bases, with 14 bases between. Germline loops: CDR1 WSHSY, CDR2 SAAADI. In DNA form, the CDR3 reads TGCGCCAGCAGTGAGTTAAGCGGGTATACTTACAATGAGCAGTTCTTC. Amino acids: CASSELSGYTYNEQFF.

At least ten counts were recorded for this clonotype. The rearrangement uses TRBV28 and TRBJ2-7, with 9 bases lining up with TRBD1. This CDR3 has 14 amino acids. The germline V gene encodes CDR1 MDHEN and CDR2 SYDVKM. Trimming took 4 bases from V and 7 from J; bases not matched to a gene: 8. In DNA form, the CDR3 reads TGTGCCAGCAGTTCCGGACAGGGGAGACGGGAGCAGTACTTC. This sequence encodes CASSSGQGRREQYF. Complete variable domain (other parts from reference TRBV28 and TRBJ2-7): DVKVTQSSRYLVKRTGEKVFLECVQDMDHENMFWYRQDPGLGLRLIYFSYDVKMKEKGDIPEGYSVSREKKERFSLILESASTNQTSMYLCASSSGQGRREQYFGPGTRLTVT.

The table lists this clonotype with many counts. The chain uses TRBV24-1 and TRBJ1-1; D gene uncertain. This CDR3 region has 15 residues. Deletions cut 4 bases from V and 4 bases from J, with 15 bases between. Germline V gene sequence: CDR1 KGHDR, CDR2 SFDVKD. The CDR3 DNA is TGTGCCACCAGTGAGGATAAACGGGATCCCACTGAAGCTTTCTTT. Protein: CATSEDKRDPTEAFF.

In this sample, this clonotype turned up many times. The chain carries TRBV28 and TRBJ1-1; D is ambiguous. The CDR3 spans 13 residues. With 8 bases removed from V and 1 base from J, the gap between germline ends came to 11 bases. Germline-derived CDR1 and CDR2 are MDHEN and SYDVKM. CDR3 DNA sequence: TGTGCCAGCCGTACGACGGAGAACACTGAAGCTTTCTTT. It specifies CASRTTENTEAFF.

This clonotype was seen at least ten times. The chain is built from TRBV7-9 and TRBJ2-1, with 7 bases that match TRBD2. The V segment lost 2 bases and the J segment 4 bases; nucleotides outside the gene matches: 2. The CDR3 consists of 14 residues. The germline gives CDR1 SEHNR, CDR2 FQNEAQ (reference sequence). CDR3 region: CASSLRDYYNEQFF. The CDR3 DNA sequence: TGTGCCAGCAGCTTAAGGGACTATTACAATGAGCAGTTCTTC.

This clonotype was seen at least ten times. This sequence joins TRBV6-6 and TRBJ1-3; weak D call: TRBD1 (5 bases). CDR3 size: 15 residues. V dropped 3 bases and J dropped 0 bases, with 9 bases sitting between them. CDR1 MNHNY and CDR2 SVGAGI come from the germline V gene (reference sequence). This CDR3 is CASSYRQSSGNTIYF. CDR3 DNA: TGTGCCAGCAGTTATCGACAGAGCTCTGGAAACACCATATATTTT.

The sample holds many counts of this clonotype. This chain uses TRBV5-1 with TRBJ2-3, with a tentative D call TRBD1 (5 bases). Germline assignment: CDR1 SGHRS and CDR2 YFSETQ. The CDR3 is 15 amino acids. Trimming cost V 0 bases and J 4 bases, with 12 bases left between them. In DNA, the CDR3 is TGCGCCAGCAGCTTGGGGGGCAAAGGCCCAGATACGCAGTATTTT. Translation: CASSLGGKGPDTQYF.

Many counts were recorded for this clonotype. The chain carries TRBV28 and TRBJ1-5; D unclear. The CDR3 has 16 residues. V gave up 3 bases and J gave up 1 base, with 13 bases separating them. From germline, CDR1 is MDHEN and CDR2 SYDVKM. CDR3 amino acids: CASSLEHFRSNQPQHF. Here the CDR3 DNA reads TGTGCCAGCAGTTTGGAACACTTCAGAAGCAATCAGCCCCAGCATTTT.

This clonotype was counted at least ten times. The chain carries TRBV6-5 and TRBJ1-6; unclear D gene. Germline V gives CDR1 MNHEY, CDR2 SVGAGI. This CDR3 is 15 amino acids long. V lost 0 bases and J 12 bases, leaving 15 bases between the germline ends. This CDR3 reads CASSYSWQSGRPLHF. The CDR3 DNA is TGTGCCAGCAGTTACTCGTGGCAGAGCGGTAGACCCCTCCACTTT.

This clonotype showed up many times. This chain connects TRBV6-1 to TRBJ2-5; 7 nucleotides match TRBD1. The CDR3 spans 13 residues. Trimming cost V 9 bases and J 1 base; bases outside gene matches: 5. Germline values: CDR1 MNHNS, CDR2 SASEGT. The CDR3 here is CARLGQIQETQYF. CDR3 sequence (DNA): TGTGCCAGACTGGGACAGATCCAAGAGACCCAGTACTTC.

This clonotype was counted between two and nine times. CDR3 DNA sequence: TGTGCCAGCAGAAGGATGGCCGGGACAGGGGGAAGTCGGCAGCCCCAGCATTTT. Residues: CASRRMAGTGGSRQPQHF. J is TRBJ1-5 and V is TRBV28, with 11 bases aligning to TRBD1. Germline-derived CDR1 and CDR2 are MDHEN and SYDVKM. Trimming removed 6 bases from V and 7 bases from J; junction bases left unmatched: 17. The CDR3 sequence is 18 residues long.

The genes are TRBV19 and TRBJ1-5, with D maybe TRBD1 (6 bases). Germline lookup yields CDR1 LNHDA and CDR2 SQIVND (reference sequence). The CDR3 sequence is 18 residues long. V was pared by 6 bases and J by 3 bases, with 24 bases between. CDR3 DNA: TGTGCCAGTAGCATTCTACAGGGCATTCCTATCGTCAATCAGCCCCAGCATTTT. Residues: CASSILQGIPIVNQPQHF.

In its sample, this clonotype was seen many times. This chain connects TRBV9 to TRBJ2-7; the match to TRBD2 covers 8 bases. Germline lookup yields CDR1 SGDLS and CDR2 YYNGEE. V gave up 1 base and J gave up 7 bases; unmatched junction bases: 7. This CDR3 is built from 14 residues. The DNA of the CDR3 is TGTGCCAGCAGCGTACCCGAACGGGAGGGGGAGCAGTACTTC. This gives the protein CASSVPEREGEQYF.

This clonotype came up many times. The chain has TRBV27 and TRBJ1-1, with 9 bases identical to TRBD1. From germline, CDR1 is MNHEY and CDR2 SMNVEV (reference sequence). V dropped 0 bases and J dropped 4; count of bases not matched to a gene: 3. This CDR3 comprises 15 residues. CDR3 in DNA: TGTGCCAGCAGTTTATCGGACAGGGGCACCACTGAAGCTTTCTTT. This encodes CASSLSDRGTTEAFF.